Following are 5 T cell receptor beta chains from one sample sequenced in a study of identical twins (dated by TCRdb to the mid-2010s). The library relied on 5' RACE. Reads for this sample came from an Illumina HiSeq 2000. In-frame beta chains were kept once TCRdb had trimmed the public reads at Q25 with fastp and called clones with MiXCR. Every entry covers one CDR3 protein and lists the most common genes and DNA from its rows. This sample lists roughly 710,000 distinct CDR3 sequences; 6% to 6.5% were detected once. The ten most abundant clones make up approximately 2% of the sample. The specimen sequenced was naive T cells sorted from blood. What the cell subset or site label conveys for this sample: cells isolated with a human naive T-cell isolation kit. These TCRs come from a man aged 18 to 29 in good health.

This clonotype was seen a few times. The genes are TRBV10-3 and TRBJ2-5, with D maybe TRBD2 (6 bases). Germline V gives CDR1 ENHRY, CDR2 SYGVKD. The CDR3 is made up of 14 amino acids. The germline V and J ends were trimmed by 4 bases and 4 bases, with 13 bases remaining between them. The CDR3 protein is CAISGTGGSETQYF. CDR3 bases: TGTGCCATCAGTGGGACTGGAGGGTCAGAGACCCAGTACTTC.

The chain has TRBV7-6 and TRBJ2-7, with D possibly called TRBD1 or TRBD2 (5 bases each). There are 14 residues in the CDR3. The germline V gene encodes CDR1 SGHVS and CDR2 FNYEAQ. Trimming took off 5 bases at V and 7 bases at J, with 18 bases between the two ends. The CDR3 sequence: CASSRDGGVGEQYV. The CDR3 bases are TGTGCCAGCAGCCGGGACGGCGGAGTAGGGGAGCAGTACGTC.

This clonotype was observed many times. The CDR3 nucleotides are TGTGCCAGCAGTTCCCCTCCGCTAGCCGAGCAGTTCTTC. Translation gives CASSSPPLAEQFF. The rearrangement links TRBV28 to TRBJ2-1; a weak D match, TRBD2 (5 bases). Germline V CDR1 and CDR2: MDHEN, SYDVKM. Trimming removed 4 bases from V and 10 bases from J, with 14 bases in between. This CDR3 contains 13 residues.

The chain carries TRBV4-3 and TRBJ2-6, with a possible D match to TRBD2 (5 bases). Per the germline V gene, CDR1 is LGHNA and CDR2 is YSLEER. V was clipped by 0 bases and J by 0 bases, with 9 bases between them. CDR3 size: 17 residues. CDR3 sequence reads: CASSQEGAHSGANVLTF. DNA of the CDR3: TGCGCCAGCAGCCAAGAGGGAGCCCACTCTGGGGCCAACGTCCTGACTTTC.

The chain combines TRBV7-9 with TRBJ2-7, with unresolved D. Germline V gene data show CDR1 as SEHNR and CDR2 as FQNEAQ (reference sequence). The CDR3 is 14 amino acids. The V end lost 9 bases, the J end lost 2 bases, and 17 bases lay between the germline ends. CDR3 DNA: TGTGCCAGACAGATCGCGGACGCCCCCTACGAGCAGTACGTC. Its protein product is CARQIADAPYEQYV.